A single sample is the source of the 21 T cell receptor beta chains below, sequenced in a study of a mutant IDH1 vaccine in newly diagnosed glioma. Which antigens these TCRs recognize remains unknown. Sequencing was performed with immunoSEQ multiplex PCR; in TCRdb, only in-frame clones are kept and a portion is missing. The repertoire includes about 60,000 clones, around 82% of them detected once, and about 14% sits in the top ten. Time point of the sample: week 23, last vaccination. Every single dose of the vaccine, 300 ug of mutant IDH1 20-mer peptide, came with topical imiquimod. Sequences were derived from PBMCs, sampled from a glioma patient whose treatment included an IDH1 peptide vaccine. These receptors came from a man between 18 and 29 years old with glioma.

This clone was detected once. J is TRBJ2-7 and V is TRBV5-1, with 10 bases matching TRBD1. V lost 1 base to trimming and J lost 3 bases; unmatched junction nucleotides: 4. CDR3 length equals 15 residues. CDR1 is SGHRS, CDR2 YFSETQ, per germline. The chain's CDR3 is CASSLMGQGFYEQYF. The CDR3 nucleotides read TGCGCCAGCAGCTTGATGGGACAGGGGTTCTACGAGCAGTACTTC.

This rearrangement joins TRBV28 to TRBJ1-5, with 7 bases lining up with TRBD1. The V and J ends lost 8 bases and 5 bases, in that order; junction bases with no gene match: 3. The germline V gene encodes CDR1 MDHEN and CDR2 SYDVKM. The CDR3 sequence is 12 residues long. The CDR3 here is CASGQADQPQHF. The DNA of the CDR3 is TGTGCCAGCGGACAGGCGGATCAGCCCCAGCATTTT.

V gene TRBV9 combines with J gene TRBJ2-3, with 7 positions matching TRBD2. The CDR3 runs to 16 residues. Trimming removed 3 bases from V and 2 bases from J; junction bases left unmatched: 9. CDR1 is SGDLS, CDR2 YYNGEE, per germline. The CDR3 DNA follows: TGTGCCAGCAGCGGTTCACGCAGGGACTACACAGATACGCAGTATTTT. Translating it yields CASSGSRRDYTDTQYF.

This chain links TRBV7-9 with TRBJ1-4; D ambiguous. V lost 2 bases to trimming and J lost 0 bases, with 13 bases between them. CDR1 SEHNR and CDR2 FQNEAQ come from the germline V gene (reference sequence). CDR3 length: 17 amino acids. The CDR3 is CASSLSERLTTNEKLFF. The CDR3 region has the DNA TGTGCCAGCAGCTTATCGGAAAGGCTCACAACTAATGAAAAACTGTTTTTT.

V and J are TRBV7-2 and TRBJ2-7, with 12 bases that match TRBD2. The CDR3 runs 15 residues. Germline values: CDR1 SGHTA, CDR2 FQGNSA. V gave up 2 bases and J gave up 2 bases; unmatched junction bases: 1. The CDR3 coding sequence is TGTGCCAGCAGCTTACTAGCGGGAGGGCCCTACGAGCAGTACTTC. It is translated as CASSLLAGGPYEQYF.

V is TRBV28 and J is TRBJ2-2; the match to TRBD2 covers 9 bases. This CDR3 has 16 amino acids. V dropped 1 base and J dropped 7; count of bases not matched to a gene: 7. Germline CDR1 is MDHEN and CDR2 is SYDVKM. CDR3 nucleotide sequence: TGTGCCAGCAGTTTATTCGCGGGAGGGAGAATCGGGGAGCTGTTTTTT. This codes for CASSLFAGGRIGELFF.

V usage is TRBV19 and J usage is TRBJ1-1; tentative D call: TRBD1 (5 bases). The CDR3 consists of 14 residues. The ends were cut back, 2 bases at V and 5 bases at J, with 12 bases in the middle. CDR1 and CDR2 from the germline V gene are LNHDA and SQIVND (reference sequence). This CDR3 is CASSIQGYWTEAFF. Written as DNA, the CDR3 is TGTGCCAGTAGTATACAGGGATACTGGACTGAAGCTTTCTTT.

This chain connects TRBV5-4 to TRBJ2-7; D uncertain. Germline V gene lookup returns CDR1 SGHNT and CDR2 YYREEE (reference sequence). Between the trimmed V and J ends, which lost 4 bases and 2 bases, there was a span of 13 bases. The CDR3 contains 14 residues. The CDR3 here is CASSLTNSAYEQYF. CDR3 sequence (DNA): TGTGCCAGCAGCCTAACCAATTCCGCCTACGAGCAGTACTTC.

V is TRBV4-3 and J is TRBJ2-7, with TRBD2 identical over 9 bases. This CDR3 spans 16 amino acids. The germline CDR1 and CDR2 sequences are LGHNA and YSLEER. The ends lost 0 bases at V and 3 bases at J; junction bases unmatched: 6. The CDR3 loop reads CASSQEKTAGGYEQYF. The CDR3 DNA reads as TGCGCCAGCAGCCAAGAGAAAACAGCGGGGGGCTACGAGCAGTACTTC.

The V call is TRBV5-6, the J call TRBJ2-1; D unresolved. Trimming took off 0 bases at V and 6 bases at J, with 13 bases between the two ends. Germline loops: CDR1 SGHDT, CDR2 YYEEEE. This CDR3 region has 15 residues. The CDR3 DNA follows: TGTGCCAGCAGCTTGGGGCTTGCGGCTCCCAATGAGCAGTTCTTC. It encodes CASSLGLAAPNEQFF. Full variable domain (missing parts from reference TRBV5-6 and TRBJ2-1): DAGVTQSPTHLIKTRGQQVTLRCSPKSGHDTVSWYQQALGQGPQFIFQYYEEEERQRGNFPDRFSGHQFPNYSSELNVNALLLGDSALYLCASSLGLAAPNEQFFGPGTRLTVL.

The rearrangement uses TRBV4-1 and TRBJ1-2; 10 bases match TRBD1. Germline CDR1 MGHRA, CDR2 YSYEKL. The CDR3 consists of 15 residues. The ends lost 1 base at V and 5 bases at J; junction bases unmatched: 4. CDR3 nucleotide sequence: TGCGCCAGCAGCCAAGGACAGGGGGCTGGGTATGGCTACACCTTC. Encoded protein: CASSQGQGAGYGYTF.

This chain joins TRBV7-9 and TRBJ1-4; D unclear. Trimming cost V 0 bases and J 3 bases, with 5 bases left between them. Germline V CDR1 and CDR2: SEHNR, FQNEAQ (reference sequence). This CDR3 has 14 amino acids. CDR3 nucleotides: TGTGCCAGCAGCTTAGCGGGGTCTAATGAAAAACTGTTTTTT. This gives the protein CASSLAGSNEKLFF.

The chain combines TRBV5-4 with TRBJ2-3; D might be TRBD2 (5 bases). V lost 0 bases, J lost 1 base, and 9 bases lay in between. Germline lookup yields CDR1 SGHNT and CDR2 YYREEE (reference sequence). The CDR3 sequence is 15 residues long. This chain's CDR3 is CASSLDSGRTDTQYF. The CDR3 DNA follows: TGTGCCAGCAGCTTGGACAGCGGTCGCACAGATACGCAGTATTTT.

The CDR3 nucleotides read TGTGCCAGCTCACCAAGGGACAGGGGCTACGAGCAGTACTTC. This translates into CASSPRDRGYEQYF. The chain combines TRBV18 with TRBJ2-7; the match to TRBD1 covers 10 bases. The CDR3 totals 14 residues. Losses at the gene ends were 2 bases for V and 3 bases for J; bases not matched to a gene: 1. Germline CDR1 reads KGHSH; CDR2 reads LQKENI.

V and J are TRBV13 and TRBJ2-7, with D possibly matching TRBD2 (5 bases). This CDR3 region has 12 residues. With 4 bases removed from V and 6 bases from J, the gap between germline ends came to 10 bases. Germline V gene sequence: CDR1 PRHDT, CDR2 FYEKMQ (reference sequence). For the CDR3, the DNA is TGTGCCAGCAGCTACAGTCGGGGCGAGCAGTACTTC. Amino acids: CASSYSRGEQYF.

The chain carries TRBV19 and TRBJ2-5; 9 bases map to TRBD1. CDR1 is LNHDA, CDR2 SQIVND, per germline (reference sequence). Germline trimming cut 5 bases from V and 5 bases from J; bases unmatched to any gene: 18. CDR3 length: 18 amino acids. CDR3: CASSSSLRGQGTYETQYF. CDR3 in DNA: TGTGCCAGTAGTTCGTCTCTCCGTGGACAGGGGACGTACGAGACCCAGTACTTC.

The chain joins TRBV6-6 to TRBJ2-3, with D possibly TRBD2 on 5 matching bases. CDR1 MNHNY and CDR2 SVGAGI come from the germline V gene (reference sequence). Trimming left V 8 bases short and J 4 bases short, with 10 bases between. This CDR3 spans 12 amino acids. CDR3 loop: CASVSGSDTQYF. The CDR3 DNA follows: TGTGCCAGCGTCTCGGGGTCAGATACGCAGTATTTT.

CDR3 residues: CASSWDSSYEQYF. The CDR3 DNA reads as TGCGCCAGCAGCTGGGACAGTTCCTACGAGCAGTACTTC. The V gene is TRBV5-1, the J gene TRBJ2-7; 7 bases are shared with TRBD1. V was pared by 3 bases and J by 1 base, with 1 base of the junction left unmatched. This CDR3 has 13 residues. Germline assignment: CDR1 SGHRS and CDR2 YFSETQ.

V usage is TRBV11-3 and J usage is TRBJ1-1; D gene uncertain. The germline CDR1 and CDR2 sequences are SGHNT and YENEEA. Trimming shortened V by 2 bases and J by 6 bases, and 10 bases separated the two germline ends. The CDR3 contains 13 residues. CDR3 coding DNA: TGTGCCAGCAGCTTAAGTTGGAGGGCTGAAGCTTTCTTT. Its translation: CASSLSWRAEAFF. Based on the CDR3 plus reference TRBV11-3 and TRBJ1-1, the full variable domain is EAGVVQSPRYKIIEKKQPVAFWCNPISGHNTLYWYLQNLGQGPELLIRYENEEAVDDSQLPKDRFSAERLKGVDSTLKIQPAELGDSAVYLCASSLSWRAEAFFGQGTRLTVV.

The V gene is TRBV4-1, the J gene TRBJ2-5, with D possibly being TRBD1 (5 bases). CDR3 length: 15 amino acids. V gave up 0 bases and J gave up 4 bases, with 12 bases separating them. Germline-derived CDR1 and CDR2 are MGHRA and YSYEKL. The CDR3 DNA sequence: TGCGCCAGCAGCCAAGAAGCTAGGGGCTTAGAGACCCAGTACTTC. It yields the protein CASSQEARGLETQYF.

This clone showed up just once. The rearrangement links TRBV10-2 to TRBJ2-7; 10 bases are shared with TRBD1. Germline trimming cut 2 bases from V and 3 bases from J; bases unmatched to any gene: 4. This CDR3 contains 15 residues. Germline V CDR1 and CDR2: WSHSY, SAAADI. CDR3 sequence reads: CASSEGRTGGYEQYF. The CDR3 nucleotides read TGCGCCAGCAGTGAGGGAAGGACAGGGGGCTACGAGCAGTACTTC.